Listed below are T cell receptor beta chains from one sample, sequenced in a study of cytomegalovirus exposure and HLA in healthy donors. This table comes from immunoSEQ multiplex PCR, and its TCRdb copy is limited to in-frame clones, with some not included. The table records some 110,000 clones, 12% of them present only once. The material sequenced was PBMCs. These TCRs come from a man in his forties or fifties in good health and CMV-seropositive. Each CDR3 is given with its conserved first and last residue. D genes are given only for firm matches. The listing skips clone size in some rows; elsewhere it reads once, few, many or a size class.

clone_size: NA
v_call: TRBV6-5
d_call: NA
j_call: TRBJ2-7
cdr3_aa: CASSTLGQIYEQYF
cdr3_nt: TGTGCCAGCAGTACACTCGGACAGATCTACGAGCAGTACTTC

clone_size: NA
v_call: TRBV10-2
d_call: NA
j_call: TRBJ1-1
cdr3_aa: CASSERPGRTEAFF
cdr3_nt: TGCGCCAGCAGTGAGCGTCCAGGGAGGACTGAAGCTTTCTTT

clone_size: NA
v_call: TRBV6-6
d_call: TRBD1
j_call: TRBJ1-5
cdr3_aa: CASRDRGTGGNQPQHF
cdr3_nt: TGTGCCAGCAGAGACAGGGGTACGGGAGGCAATCAGCCCCAGCATTTT

clone_size: NA
v_call: TRBV2
d_call: TRBD1
j_call: TRBJ2-3
cdr3_aa: CASSEARTGDPSTDTQYF
cdr3_nt: TGTGCCAGCAGTGAAGCAAGGACAGGAGACCCTAGCACAGATACGCAGTATTTT

clone_size: NA
v_call: TRBV5-1
d_call: TRBD1
j_call: TRBJ2-2
cdr3_aa: CASSLVPGGHGELFF
cdr3_nt: TGCGCCAGCAGCTTGGTCCCAGGGGGCCACGGGGAGCTGTTTTTT

clone_size: NA
v_call: TRBV28
d_call: NA
j_call: TRBJ1-2
cdr3_aa: CASSLRPVNYGYTF
cdr3_nt: TGTGCCAGCAGTTTGCGGCCAGTTAACTATGGCTACACCTTC

clone_size: NA
v_call: TRBV6-5
d_call: NA
j_call: TRBJ1-1
cdr3_aa: CASSSWGVNTEAFF
cdr3_nt: TGTGCCAGCAGTTCCTGGGGGGTGAACACTGAAGCTTTCTTT

clone_size: few
v_call: TRBV7-8
d_call: NA
j_call: TRBJ2-7
cdr3_aa: CASGTSNSYEQYF
cdr3_nt: TGTGCCAGCGGGACAAGCAACTCCTACGAGCAGTACTTC

clone_size: few
v_call: TRBV6-5
d_call: NA
j_call: TRBJ2-5
cdr3_aa: CASSHMDSRETQYF
cdr3_nt: TGTGCCAGCAGCCATATGGACAGCCGAGAGACCCAGTACTTC

clone_size: NA
v_call: TRBV6-5
d_call: NA
j_call: TRBJ1-1
cdr3_aa: CASRDRRSMGTEAFF
cdr3_nt: TGTGCCAGCAGAGACCGGAGGTCGATGGGGACTGAAGCTTTCTTT

clone_size: few
v_call: TRBV18
d_call: NA
j_call: TRBJ2-7
cdr3_aa: CASSPADAGFDEQYF
cdr3_nt: TGTGCCAGCTCACCAGCTGACGCAGGGTTCGACGAGCAGTACTTC

clone_size: few
v_call: TRBV4-1
d_call: TRBD2
j_call: TRBJ2-1
cdr3_aa: CASSQGLAGLNEQFF
cdr3_nt: TGCGCCAGCAGCCAAGGACTAGCGGGACTGAATGAGCAGTTCTTC